Each of the 3 T cell receptor beta chains below was sequenced from the same sample in a study of shared clonotypes between healthy human individuals. Measured with immunoSEQ multiplex PCR; TCRdb has only the in-frame clones, and not every one. This sample has approximately 1.1 million clones, with roughly 74% found just once. Sequencing was done on a sample of memory CD4+ T cells from PBMCs. Sample subset: CD45RA-negative fraction. These receptors were taken from a man younger than 30 in good health. Some clones in this sample may be carry-over from other donors' samples.

V and J are TRBV28 and TRBJ1-5, with TRBD1 matching 7 bases. Germline lookup yields CDR1 MDHEN and CDR2 SYDVKM. This CDR3 region has 16 residues. Losses at the gene ends were 3 bases for V and 5 bases for J; bases not matched to a gene: 10. The CDR3 loop is CASSLFRRQGYQPQHF. In nucleotides, the CDR3 is TGTGCCAGCAGTTTGTTCCGGAGACAGGGTTATCAGCCCCAGCATTTT.

The chain links TRBV25-1 to TRBJ2-4, with 10 bases identical to TRBD1. Unmatched junction bases numbered 9, after V lost 5 bases and J lost 8 bases. This CDR3 has 15 residues. Per germline, CDR1 MGHDK and CDR2 SYGVNS. CDR3 in amino acids: CASSSGGTGAHIQYF. The CDR3 DNA reads as TGTGCCAGCAGTAGTGGCGGGACAGGGGCACACATTCAGTACTTC.

This chain uses TRBV5-1 with TRBJ2-1; D might be TRBD2 (6 bases). Germline V gives CDR1 SGHRS, CDR2 YFSETQ. Trimming removed 0 bases from V and 8 bases from J, with 9 bases in between. This CDR3 spans 13 amino acids. CDR3 sequence reads: CASSLAGAHEQFF. The CDR3 DNA sequence: TGCGCCAGCAGCTTGGCGGGAGCCCATGAGCAGTTCTTC.